This record covers a single T cell receptor beta chain. This sample stems from a study of blood T cell repertoires in COVID-19. Study at large: Sources were T cells, B-cell-depleted T cells, or PBMCs; the material itself was cDNA or gDNA.

Assay: immunoSEQ multiplex PCR; the TCRdb copy retains only in-frame clones and omits some. The data contain around 250,000 clones, over 75% of them seen just once; the ten biggest clones take up over 8.5%. This receptor was taken from a human donor in a cohort sampled during active COVID-19. The sample was peripheral blood.

DNA for the CDR3: TGTGCCAGCAAGAAACCGGGGGCAGATACGCAGTATTTT. This codes for CASKKPGADTQYF. The chain is built from TRBV25-1 and TRBJ2-3; TRBD2 might be the D (6 bases). The CDR3 totals 13 residues. The germline V gene has CDR1 MGHDK and CDR2 SYGVNS. V shed 7 bases and J shed 4 bases, with 12 bases lying between them.